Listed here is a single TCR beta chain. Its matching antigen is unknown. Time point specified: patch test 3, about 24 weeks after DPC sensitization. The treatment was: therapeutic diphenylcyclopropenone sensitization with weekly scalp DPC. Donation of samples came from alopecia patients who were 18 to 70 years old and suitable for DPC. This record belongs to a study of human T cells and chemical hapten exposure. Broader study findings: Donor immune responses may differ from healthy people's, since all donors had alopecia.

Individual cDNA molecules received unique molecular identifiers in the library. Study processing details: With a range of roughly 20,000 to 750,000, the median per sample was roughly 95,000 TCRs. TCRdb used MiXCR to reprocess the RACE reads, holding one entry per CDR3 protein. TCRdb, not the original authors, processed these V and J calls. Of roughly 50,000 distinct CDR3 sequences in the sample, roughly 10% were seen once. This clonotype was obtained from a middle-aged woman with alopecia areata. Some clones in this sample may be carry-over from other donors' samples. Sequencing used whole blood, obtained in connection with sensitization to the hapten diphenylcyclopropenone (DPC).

As DNA, the CDR3 is TGCGCCAGCTGGAAAGGGTCAAACCAAGAGACCCAGTACTTC. Translated, it gives CASWKGSNQETQYF. The chain combines TRBV5-1 with TRBJ2-5; unclear D gene. Trimming pared 7 bases from V and 0 bases from J, leaving 13 bases between. The CDR3 spans 14 residues. Germline-derived CDR1 and CDR2 are SGHRS and YFSETQ.